The T cell receptor (beta chain) under discussion was sequenced for a study of shared clonotypes between healthy human individuals. The protocol was immunoSEQ multiplex PCR, while the TCRdb copy is restricted to in-frame clones and leaves out a portion. The sample has over a million clones, roughly 96% seen once. This clone was detected once. Germline values: CDR1 SGHNT, CDR2 YYREEE (reference sequence). The CDR3 sequence is 15 residues long. V lost 9 bases, J lost 5 bases, and 20 bases lay in between. This TCR came from a man under 40 in good health. The specimen was naive CD4+ T cells sorted from blood. Noted subset: CD45RA+ positively selected. This chain uses TRBV5-4 with TRBJ2-2, with D possibly TRBD1 on 5 matching bases. CDR3 nucleotide sequence: TGTGCCACCGGACGACGGCAGCCAGGGACCGGGGAGCTGTTTTTT. Translating gives CATGRRQPGTGELFF.